This paragraph reports one T cell receptor (beta chain). Its antigen is not identified. Germline and junction disagree at one end, which may indicate a read error. TCRdb re-called the reads with MiXCR, one entry per CDR3 protein. The sample yields some 940,000 distinct CDR3 sequences, about a third seen once. This CDR3 has 16 amino acids. CDR1 MGHRA and CDR2 YSYEKL come from the germline V gene. The data belong to a study of T cell repertoires in cytomegalovirus infection. Background on the study: Recently identified HLA-C-restricted CMV epitopes were used, and well-studied HLA-B-restricted CMV epitopes were used as well.

Study-level findings and limits: Clonotype analysis showed dominance of the ex vivo response by HLA-C-restricted CMV-specific TCR beta clonotypes.

This TCR derives from a human donor in good health (CMV status not recorded). Some clones in this sample may be carry-over from other donors' samples. The genes are TRBV4-1 and TRBJ1-2; TRBD1 matches at 8 bases. Sequenced here: cultured CD8+ T cells from PBMCs, sampled from culture after CMV antigen stimulation. CDR3 residues: CTSSLSRGQVGYGYTF. The CDR3 DNA reads as TGCACCAGCAGCCTTTCCAGGGGGCAGGTGGGCTATGGCTACACCTTC.